The present TCR beta chain was sequenced within a study of cytomegalovirus exposure and HLA in healthy donors. Germline lookup yields CDR1 SGDLS and CDR2 YYNGEE. This CDR3 comprises 14 residues. The germline V and J ends were trimmed by 7 bases and 0 bases, with 10 bases remaining between them. Both 60 Vbeta primers and 13 Jbeta primers went into the PCR. Clones were sequenced by immunoSEQ multiplex PCR, and TCRdb holds only the in-frame ones, with some missing. The sample consists of some 35,000 clones, 45% to 55% of them appearing once. The clonotype comes from a woman aged 40 to 55 in good health and CMV-seropositive. This chain links TRBV9 with TRBJ2-2; maybe TRBD2 (6 bases). Source material: PBMCs. The DNA for the CDR3 is TGTGCCAGCTCGGGGACTTCGAACACCGGGGAGCTGTTTTTT. Protein sequence: CASSGTSNTGELFF.